Shown below are 26 T cell receptor beta chains from a single sample sequenced in a study of blood T cell repertoires in COVID-19. Measured with immunoSEQ multiplex PCR; TCRdb has only the in-frame clones, and not every one. This table has fewer than 250,000 clones, 80% to 95% appearing once. The sequencing input was peripheral blood. The receptors derive from a man between 60 and 70 years old with COVID-19, enrolled during active disease.

Here the CDR3 reads CASSVWGDSVPNSGYTF. CDR3 bases: TGTGCCAGCAGTGTTTGGGGGGACAGCGTCCCGAATAGCGGCTACACCTTC. The chain is built from TRBV6-4 and TRBJ1-2, with 7 bases fitting TRBD1. This CDR3 has 17 residues. V dropped 4 bases and J dropped 8; count of bases not matched to a gene: 19. The germline CDR1 and CDR2 sequences are MRHNA and SNTAGT.

This sequence joins TRBV7-2 and TRBJ2-2, with D hard to call. From germline, CDR1 is SGHTA and CDR2 FQGNSA. The CDR3 loop spans 12 amino acids. V was clipped by 6 bases and J by 6 bases, with 8 bases between them. CDR3 loop: CASRVEAGELFF. In DNA form, the CDR3 reads TGTGCCAGCAGAGTAGAGGCCGGGGAGCTGTTTTTT.

The chain combines TRBV6-1 with TRBJ1-6, with D tentatively TRBD1 (6 bases). The CDR3 is 16 amino acids. CDR1 and CDR2 (germline): MNHNS, SASEGT. Between the trimmed V and J ends, which lost 0 bases and 9 bases, there was a span of 15 bases. CDR3 amino acids: CASSEAPRGFTSPLHF. CDR3 bases: TGTGCCAGCAGTGAAGCCCCTAGGGGGTTCACTTCACCCCTCCACTTT.

The V call is TRBV7-9, the J call TRBJ1-1, with 7 bases aligning to TRBD1. The CDR3 contains 14 residues. V dropped 5 bases and J dropped 10; count of bases not matched to a gene: 13. Germline loops: CDR1 SEHNR, CDR2 FQNEAQ (reference sequence). In nucleotides, the CDR3 is TGTGCCAGCAGCCCCCTGGGGCAGGGGGTTTCAGCTTTCTTT. It is translated as CASSPLGQGVSAFF.

This chain uses TRBV3-1 (or the pseudogene TRBV3-2) with TRBJ2-7, with D hard to call. The germline V and J ends were trimmed by 5 bases and 3 bases, with 5 bases remaining between them. Germline loops: CDR1 LGHDT, CDR2 YNNKEL (reference sequence). The CDR3 consists of 11 residues. In DNA form, the CDR3 reads TGTGCCAGCAGCTTAGACTACGAGCAGTACTTC. This encodes CASSLDYEQYF.

This chain connects TRBV2 to TRBJ1-6; D is possibly TRBD1 (6 bases). Trimming left V 3 bases short and J 7 bases short, with 19 bases between. The CDR3 extends over 17 amino acids. Germline values: CDR1 SNHLY, CDR2 FYNNEI. The CDR3 spells CASSDPMGAFLNSPLHF. For the CDR3, the DNA is TGTGCCAGCAGTGACCCAATGGGGGCCTTTCTAAATTCACCCCTCCACTTT.

V usage is TRBV28 and J usage is TRBJ2-7; TRBD1 agrees at 8 bases. The germline V gene encodes CDR1 MDHEN and CDR2 SYDVKM. The CDR3 contains 14 residues. J was trimmed by 7 bases and V by 4 bases; bases with no gene match: 9. CDR3 sequence (DNA): TGTGCCAGCAGTTCTCACGGACAGGGCGGGGAGCAGTACTTC. Amino acids: CASSSHGQGGEQYF. Full variable domain (outside the CDR3, taken from reference TRBV28 and TRBJ2-7): DVKVTQSSRYLVKRTGEKVFLECVQDMDHENMFWYRQDPGLGLRLIYFSYDVKMKEKGDIPEGYSVSREKKERFSLILESASTNQTSMYLCASSSHGQGGEQYFGPGTRLTVT.

This clone was detected a few times. The rearrangement uses TRBV19 and TRBJ1-5; D perhaps matches TRBD1 (6 bases). Germline loops: CDR1 LNHDA, CDR2 SQIVND (reference sequence). V gave up 4 bases and J gave up 10 bases, with 14 bases separating them. The CDR3 sequence is 13 residues long. This CDR3 reads CASSTETGLPQHF. The CDR3 DNA reads TGTGCCAGTAGTACAGAAACAGGGCTCCCCCAGCATTTT.

The chain employs TRBV27 and TRBJ1-2, with a tentative D call TRBD1 (5 bases). The CDR3 extends over 15 amino acids. The V gene lost 5 bases and the J gene lost 0 bases, with 13 bases spanning the gap. CDR1 is MNHEY, CDR2 SMNVEV, per germline (reference sequence). The CDR3 spells CASSGTGTPNYGYTF. CDR3 bases: TGTGCCAGCAGTGGAACCGGGACTCCTAACTATGGCTACACCTTC.

The rearrangement links TRBV5-4 to TRBJ1-2; 7 nucleotides agree with TRBD1. CDR3 length: 16 residues. Losses at the gene ends were 0 bases for V and 2 bases for J; bases not matched to a gene: 7. CDR1 is SGHNT, CDR2 YYREEE, per germline (reference sequence). CDR3 DNA sequence: TGTGCCAGCAGCTTGGAGCCGGGACAGACAAACTATGGCTACACCTTC. Translation: CASSLEPGQTNYGYTF.

This clone was counted once. The rearrangement uses TRBV19 and TRBJ1-6; no definite D call. This CDR3 contains 15 residues. Germline CDR1 is LNHDA and CDR2 is SQIVND (reference sequence). The germline V and J ends were trimmed by 7 bases and 5 bases, with 15 bases remaining between them. CDR3: CASTPTSINNSPLHF. The DNA for the CDR3 is TGTGCCAGTACCCCGACAAGCATCAATAATTCACCCCTCCACTTT.

This clone is a singleton in its sample. The J gene is TRBJ2-1, the V gene TRBV10-3, with 7 bases identical to TRBD1. The CDR3 consists of 14 residues. V was pared by 0 bases and J by 7 bases, with 3 bases of the junction left unmatched. Germline CDR1 is ENHRY and CDR2 is SYGVKD. The CDR3 here is CAISESGQLNEQFF. The CDR3 bases are TGTGCCATCAGTGAGTCGGGACAGTTGAATGAGCAGTTCTTC.

The count of this clone is one. J is TRBJ2-1 and V is TRBV5-5; 7 bases fit TRBD2. V lost 4 bases, J lost 0 bases, and 10 bases stayed unmatched. The CDR3 contains 17 residues. Germline V gives CDR1 SGHKS, CDR2 YYEKEE (reference sequence). DNA of the CDR3: TGTGCCAGCAGCCAAGCTGGGGGGGACCCCTCCTACAATGAGCAGTTCTTC. As protein: CASSQAGGDPSYNEQFF.

V usage is TRBV4-3 and J usage is TRBJ2-7, with D tentatively TRBD1 (5 bases). Trimming removed 1 base from V and 2 bases from J, with 12 bases in between. Looked up from germline, CDR1 is LGHNA and CDR2 is YSLEER. The CDR3 spans 15 residues. The CDR3 reads CASSQVSAGTYEQYF. In DNA, the CDR3 is TGCGCCAGCAGCCAAGTTTCCGCAGGGACCTACGAGCAGTACTTC.

The chain couples TRBV10-3 to TRBJ2-1; D gene uncertain. The CDR3 consists of 10 residues. Germline-derived CDR1 and CDR2 are ENHRY and SYGVKD. With 8 bases removed from V and 7 bases from J, the gap between germline ends came to 6 bases. The chain's CDR3 is CAIGANEQFF. As DNA, the CDR3 is TGTGCCATCGGTGCTAATGAGCAGTTCTTC.

The J gene is TRBJ1-1, the V gene TRBV6-5; D is perhaps TRBD1 (5 bases). CDR3 length equals 12 residues. Germline CDR1 reads MNHEY; CDR2 reads SVGAGI. The V and J ends lost 5 bases and 11 bases respectively, with 15 bases between them. The CDR3 here is CASSPPVGGAFF. The CDR3 region has the DNA TGTGCCAGCAGTCCCCCCGTCGGGGGGGCTTTCTTT.

In nucleotides, the CDR3 is TGTGCCAGTAGTATGAGGAGCTATGGCTACACCTTC. This translates into CASSMRSYGYTF. The chain uses TRBV19 and TRBJ1-2; D not resolved. The CDR3 totals 12 residues. Germline-derived CDR1 and CDR2 are LNHDA and SQIVND (reference sequence). The V and J ends lost 3 bases and 4 bases respectively, with 6 bases between them.

V usage is TRBV6-5 and J usage is TRBJ2-5, with 7 bases that match TRBD1. CDR1 is MNHEY and CDR2 is SVGAGI in the germline V gene. V dropped 0 bases and J dropped 1; count of bases not matched to a gene: 5. The length of the CDR3 is 16 residues. The DNA of the CDR3 is TGTGCCAGCAGTTACTCGTTTGGGACAGTCCAAGAGACCCAGTACTTC. Encoded protein: CASSYSFGTVQETQYF.

The table lists this clone with a few counts. CDR3 sequence: CASSRRELFWTF. In nucleotides, the CDR3 is TGTGCCAGCAGTCGGAGGGAACTATTTTGGACCTTC. The chain links TRBV28 to TRBJ1-2; no clear D gene. Germline values: CDR1 MDHEN, CDR2 SYDVKM. Trimming stripped 5 bases from V and 14 bases from J, with 18 bases between. CDR3 length equals 12 residues.

The chain carries TRBV3-1 (or the pseudogene TRBV3-2) and TRBJ1-4; 9 bases line up with TRBD1. Germline V gives CDR1 LGHDT, CDR2 YNNKEL (reference sequence). This CDR3 has 14 residues. The trim removed 4 bases at V and 7 bases at J, leaving 4 bases unmatched. The DNA of the CDR3 is TGTGCCAGCAGCCGCGGGACAGGGAGTGAAAAACTGTTTTTT. This sequence encodes CASSRGTGSEKLFF.

The chain couples TRBV30 to TRBJ1-6; D might be TRBD1 (5 bases). Trimming shortened V by 4 bases and J by 13 bases, and 17 bases separated the two germline ends. Germline-derived CDR1 and CDR2 are GTSNPN and SVGIG (reference sequence). The CDR3 spans 13 residues. The CDR3 region has the DNA TGTGCCTGGACCCTCCCGGGGGGTCCCCCCCTCCACTTT. Translated: CAWTLPGGPPLHF. The full variable domain, in which reference TRBV30 and TRBJ1-6 provide the parts outside the CDR3, is SQTIHQWPATLVQPVGSPLSLECTVEGTSNPNLYWYRQAAGRGLQLLFYSVGIGQISSEVPQNLSASRPQDRQFILSSKKLLLSDSGFYLCAWTLPGGPPLHFGNGTRLTVT.

This chain uses TRBV27 with TRBJ1-4; D is possibly TRBD1 (5 bases). Germline V gives CDR1 MNHEY, CDR2 SMNVEV (reference sequence). V was trimmed by 3 bases and J by 7 bases, leaving 12 bases between them. The CDR3 has 14 amino acids. CDR3 residues: CASSFHGASEKLFF. In nucleotides, the CDR3 is TGTGCCAGCAGTTTTCATGGGGCGTCTGAAAAACTGTTTTTT.

The rearrangement joins TRBV18 to TRBJ2-7, with 10 bases matching TRBD1. J was trimmed by 2 bases and V by 6 bases; bases with no gene match: 4. The CDR3 spans 14 residues. Per germline, CDR1 KGHSH and CDR2 LQKENI. The CDR3 is CASSPTGGAYEQYF. CDR3 sequence (DNA): TGTGCCAGCTCCCCGACAGGGGGCGCCTACGAGCAGTACTTC.

The rearrangement links TRBV5-4 to TRBJ2-1; 9 bases match TRBD2. Per the germline V gene, CDR1 is SGHNT and CDR2 is YYREEE (reference sequence). The CDR3 length is 16 residues. The trim removed 2 bases at V and 10 bases at J, leaving 13 bases unmatched. CDR3 coding DNA: TGTGCCAGCAGCTTTATAGGGCTAGCGGGAAGGGGGGAGCAGTTCTTC. This codes for CASSFIGLAGRGEQFF.

In this sample, this clone turned up once. The chain is built from TRBV7-6 and TRBJ2-7; 9 nucleotides agree with TRBD2. The CDR3 is 15 amino acids. CDR1 SGHVS and CDR2 FNYEAQ come from the germline V gene. V lost 6 bases to trimming and J lost 2 bases; unmatched junction nucleotides: 8. CDR3 in amino acids: CASRTTSGSTYEQYF. The CDR3 DNA reads as TGTGCCAGCAGGACCACTAGCGGGTCCACCTACGAGCAGTACTTC.

The chain links TRBV19 to TRBJ1-2, with D uncertain. Germline V gives CDR1 LNHDA, CDR2 SQIVND (reference sequence). The CDR3 has 13 amino acids. V gave up 6 bases and J gave up 4 bases, with 12 bases separating them. CDR3 region: CASSIGIGYGYTF. CDR3 bases: TGTGCCAGTAGCATCGGTATCGGCTATGGCTACACCTTC.